The 5 T cell receptor beta chains presented below share a single source sample, sequenced in a study of blood T cell repertoires in COVID-19. The repertoire was sequenced with immunoSEQ multiplex PCR; TCRdb's copy has only in-frame clones and lacks some. This sample carries around 45,000 clones, 79% of them seen once, and the ten largest clones take roughly 30%. The sample was peripheral blood. Receptors were obtained from a woman older than 75 with acute or convalescent COVID-19.

The V gene is TRBV6-5, the J gene TRBJ1-2, with 8 nucleotides matching TRBD1. The CDR3 covers 15 residues. The junction had 8 bases not matched to a gene; V was cut back by 5 bases and J by 3 bases. CDR1 and CDR2 (germline): MNHEY, SVGAGI. CDR3 DNA: TGTGCCAGCAGTAACCGGACAGGGCCCCACTATGGCTACACCTTC. Protein: CASSNRTGPHYGYTF.

V and J are TRBV28 and TRBJ2-7, with D hard to call. This CDR3 has 12 residues. Trimming removed 8 bases at V and 0 bases at J, with 8 bases between. CDR1 MDHEN and CDR2 SYDVKM come from the germline V gene. CDR3 region: CASSTSSYEQYF. CDR3 nucleotide sequence: TGTGCCAGCTCAACCAGCTCCTACGAGCAGTACTTC.

The CDR3 DNA reads as TGTGCCAGCAGCAAAGTGGCAGGGTTGAACACTGAAGCTTTCTTT. Residues: CASSKVAGLNTEAFF. The chain recombines TRBV21-1 with TRBJ1-1; the D call TRBD1 from the table was never checked on the DNA. TRBV21-1 is given as a pseudogene. This CDR3 spans 15 amino acids.

The chain recombines TRBV14 with TRBJ2-5, with a possible D match to TRBD2 (6 bases). This CDR3 has 13 residues. V was cut by 3 bases and J by 4 bases, with 9 bases left in between. Germline loops: CDR1 SGHDN, CDR2 FVKESK. CDR3 sequence: CASSHGTSETQYF. The CDR3 nucleotides read TGTGCCAGCAGCCACGGGACTTCAGAGACCCAGTACTTC.

The rearrangement links TRBV6-2 or TRBV6-3 to TRBJ1-2; 8 bases line up with TRBD1. Germline V lookup: CDR1 MNHEY, CDR2 SVGEGT. The CDR3 consists of 15 residues. The V gene end was trimmed by 5 bases and the J gene end by 8 bases; junction bases not matched to a gene: 13. DNA for the CDR3: TGTGCCAGCAGTCCCATTCGACAGGGGACAGTGGGCTACACCTTC. Protein: CASSPIRQGTVGYTF.